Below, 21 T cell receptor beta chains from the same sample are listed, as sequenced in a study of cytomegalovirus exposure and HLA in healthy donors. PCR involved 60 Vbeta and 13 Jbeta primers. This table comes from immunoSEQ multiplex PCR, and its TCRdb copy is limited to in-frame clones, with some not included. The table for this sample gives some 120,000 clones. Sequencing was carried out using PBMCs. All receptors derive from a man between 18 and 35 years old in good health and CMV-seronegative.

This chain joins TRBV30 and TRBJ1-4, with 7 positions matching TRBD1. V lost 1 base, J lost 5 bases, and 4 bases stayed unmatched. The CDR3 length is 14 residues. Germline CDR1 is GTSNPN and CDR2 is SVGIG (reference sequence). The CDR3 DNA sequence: TGTGCCTGGAGTGCGACAGGGAGGAATGAAAAACTGTTTTTT. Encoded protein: CAWSATGRNEKLFF.

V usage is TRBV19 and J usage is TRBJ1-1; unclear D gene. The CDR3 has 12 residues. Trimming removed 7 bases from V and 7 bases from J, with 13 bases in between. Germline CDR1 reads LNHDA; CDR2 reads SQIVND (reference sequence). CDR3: CASTRGRFEAFF. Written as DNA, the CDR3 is TGTGCCAGTACCCGGGGAAGGTTTGAAGCTTTCTTT.

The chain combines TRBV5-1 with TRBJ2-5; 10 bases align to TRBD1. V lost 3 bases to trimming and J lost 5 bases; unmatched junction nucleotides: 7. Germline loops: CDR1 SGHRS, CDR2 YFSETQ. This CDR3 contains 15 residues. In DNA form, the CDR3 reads TGCGCCAGCAGCTATCGGACAGGGGGGCCCGAGACCCAGTACTTC. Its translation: CASSYRTGGPETQYF.

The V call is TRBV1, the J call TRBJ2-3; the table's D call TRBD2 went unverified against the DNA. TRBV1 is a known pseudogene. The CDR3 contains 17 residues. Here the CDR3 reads CTSSRYCGFRGTDTQYF. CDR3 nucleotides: TGCACCAGCAGCCGGTATTGTGGCTTTCGGGGCACAGATACGCAGTATTTT.

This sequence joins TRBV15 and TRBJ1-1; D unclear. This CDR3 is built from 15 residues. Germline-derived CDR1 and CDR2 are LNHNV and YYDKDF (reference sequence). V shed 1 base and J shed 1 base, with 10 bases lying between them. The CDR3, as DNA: TGTGCCACCAGCAGAGCGCGGGCGAAGAACACTGAAGCTTTCTTT. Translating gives CATSRARAKNTEAFF.

DNA for the CDR3: TGTGCCAGCAGTGAATCGAGGACTAGCGGGGGGGCATTCAAAAACATTCAGTACTTC. Translated: CASSESRTSGGAFKNIQYF. The chain combines TRBV2 with TRBJ2-4; 15 nucleotides align to TRBD2. V lost 2 bases to trimming and J lost 3 bases; unmatched junction nucleotides: 8. The length of the CDR3 is 19 residues. The germline V gene has CDR1 SNHLY and CDR2 FYNNEI.

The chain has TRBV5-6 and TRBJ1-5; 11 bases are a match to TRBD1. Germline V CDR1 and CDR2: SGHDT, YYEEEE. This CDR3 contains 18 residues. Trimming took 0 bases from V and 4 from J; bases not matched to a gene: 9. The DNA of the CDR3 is TGTGCCAGCAGCTTGGGGCAGTGGACAGGGGGCAAGAATCAGCCCCAGCATTTT. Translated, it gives CASSLGQWTGGKNQPQHF.

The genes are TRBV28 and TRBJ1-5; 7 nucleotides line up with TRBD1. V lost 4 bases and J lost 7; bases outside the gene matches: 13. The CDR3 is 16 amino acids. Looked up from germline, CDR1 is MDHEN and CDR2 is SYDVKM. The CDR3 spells CASSSGGRGRGQPQHF. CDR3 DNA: TGTGCCAGCAGTTCAGGGGGTAGGGGAAGAGGGCAGCCCCAGCATTTT.

The CDR3 loop is CASSFAGPSTDTQYF. As DNA, the CDR3 is TGCGCCAGCAGCTTTGCGGGGCCAAGCACAGATACGCAGTATTTT. The chain links TRBV5-1 to TRBJ2-3; D possibly corresponds to TRBD2 (6 bases). V lost 2 bases and J lost 0, with 10 bases in between. The germline V gene has CDR1 SGHRS and CDR2 YFSETQ. The CDR3 has 15 amino acids.

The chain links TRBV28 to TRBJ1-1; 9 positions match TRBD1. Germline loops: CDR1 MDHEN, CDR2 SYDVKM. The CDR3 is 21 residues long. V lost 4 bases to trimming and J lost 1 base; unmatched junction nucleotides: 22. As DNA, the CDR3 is TGTGCCAGCAGTTACGAATCACCCGGGACAGGGAGGGGCAAGAAGAACACTGAAGCTTTCTTT. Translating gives CASSYESPGTGRGKKNTEAFF.

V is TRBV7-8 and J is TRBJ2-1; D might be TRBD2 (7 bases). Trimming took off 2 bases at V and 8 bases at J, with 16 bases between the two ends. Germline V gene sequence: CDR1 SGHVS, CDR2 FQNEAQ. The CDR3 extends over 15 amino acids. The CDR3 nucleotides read TGTGCCAGCAGCTTAAGGGGGGGAGGTTTGGATGAGCAGTTCTTC. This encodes CASSLRGGGLDEQFF. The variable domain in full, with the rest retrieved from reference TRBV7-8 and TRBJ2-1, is GAGVSQSPRYKVAKRGQDVALRCDPISGHVSLFWYQQALGQGPEFLTYFQNEAQLDKSGLPSDRFFAERPEGSVSTLKIQRTQQEDSAVYLCASSLRGGGLDEQFFGPGTRLTVL.

The CDR3 region has the DNA TGTGCCAGCAGCGCTCACGGGCGGGGTATGCAGTACTTC. Encoded protein: CASSAHGRGMQYF. The chain links TRBV7-7 to TRBJ2-7; maybe TRBD2 (6 bases). Germline assignment: CDR1 SSHAT and CDR2 FNYEAQ (reference sequence). The CDR3 covers 13 residues. Trimming shortened V by 5 bases and J by 9 bases, and 17 bases separated the two germline ends.

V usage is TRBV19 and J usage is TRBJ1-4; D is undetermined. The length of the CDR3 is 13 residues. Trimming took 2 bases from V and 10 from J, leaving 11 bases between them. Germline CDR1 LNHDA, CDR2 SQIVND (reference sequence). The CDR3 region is CASSIRHGRKLFF. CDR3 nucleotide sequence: TGTGCCAGTAGTATACGTCACGGTCGAAAACTGTTTTTT.

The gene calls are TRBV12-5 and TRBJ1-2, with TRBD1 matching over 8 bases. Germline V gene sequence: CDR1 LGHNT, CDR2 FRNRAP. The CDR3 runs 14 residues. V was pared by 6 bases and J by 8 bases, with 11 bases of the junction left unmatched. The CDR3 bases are TGTGCTAGTGGCACAGACAGGGGCTGGAACGGCTACACCTTC. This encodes CASGTDRGWNGYTF.

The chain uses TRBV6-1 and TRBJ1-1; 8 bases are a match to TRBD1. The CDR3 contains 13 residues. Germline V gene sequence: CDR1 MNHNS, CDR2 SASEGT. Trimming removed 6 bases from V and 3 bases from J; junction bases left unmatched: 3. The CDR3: CASRKDRDTEAFF. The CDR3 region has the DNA TGTGCCAGCAGGAAGGACAGGGACACTGAAGCTTTCTTT.

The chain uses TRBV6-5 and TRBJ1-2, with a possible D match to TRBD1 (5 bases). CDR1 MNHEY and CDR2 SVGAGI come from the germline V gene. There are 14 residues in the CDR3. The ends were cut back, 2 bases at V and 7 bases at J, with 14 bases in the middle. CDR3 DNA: TGTGCCAGCAGTTACATCCATCGCGGGGCTGGCTACACCTTC. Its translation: CASSYIHRGAGYTF.

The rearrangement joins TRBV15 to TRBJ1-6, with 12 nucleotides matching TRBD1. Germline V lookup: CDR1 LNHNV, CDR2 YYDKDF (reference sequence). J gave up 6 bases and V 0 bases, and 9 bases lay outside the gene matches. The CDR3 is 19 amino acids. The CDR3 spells CATSREGTGGLLSNSPLHF. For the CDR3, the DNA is TGTGCCACCAGCAGAGAGGGGACAGGGGGCCTCCTCTCTAATTCACCCCTCCACTTT.

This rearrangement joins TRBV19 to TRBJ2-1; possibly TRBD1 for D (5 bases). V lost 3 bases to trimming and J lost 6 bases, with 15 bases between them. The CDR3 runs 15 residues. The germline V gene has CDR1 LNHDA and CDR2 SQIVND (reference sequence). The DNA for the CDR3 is TGTGCCAGTAGTATGGTCAGGGTGTTTCGCAATGAGCAGTTCTTC. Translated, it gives CASSMVRVFRNEQFF.

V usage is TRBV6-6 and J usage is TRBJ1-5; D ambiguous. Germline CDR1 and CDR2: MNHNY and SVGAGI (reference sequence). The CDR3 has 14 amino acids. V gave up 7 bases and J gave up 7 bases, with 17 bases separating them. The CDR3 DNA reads TGTGCCAGCATCTACAGACCGGGATCCCAGCCCCAGCATTTT. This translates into CASIYRPGSQPQHF.

As DNA, the CDR3 is TGTGCCAGCAGCGTAGGAAATAGCGGGGGGCTCGAAGAGACCCAGTACTTC. Protein: CASSVGNSGGLEETQYF. The chain employs TRBV9 and TRBJ2-5; TRBD2 matches 10 bases. CDR1 is SGDLS, CDR2 YYNGEE, per germline. This CDR3 spans 17 amino acids. Unmatched junction bases numbered 8, after V lost 0 bases and J lost 3 bases.

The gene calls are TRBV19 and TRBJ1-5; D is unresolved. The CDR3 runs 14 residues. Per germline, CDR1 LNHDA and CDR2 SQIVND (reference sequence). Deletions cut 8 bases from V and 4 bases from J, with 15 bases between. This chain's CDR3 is CASASGLLNQPQHF. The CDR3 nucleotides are TGTGCCAGTGCGAGCGGACTGCTGAATCAGCCCCAGCATTTT. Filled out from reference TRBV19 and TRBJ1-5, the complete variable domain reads DGGITQSPKYLFRKEGQNVTLSCEQNLNHDAMYWYRQDPGQGLRLIYYSQIVNDFQKGDIAEGYSVSREKKESFPLTVTSAQKNPTAFYLCASASGLLNQPQHFGDGTRLSIL.